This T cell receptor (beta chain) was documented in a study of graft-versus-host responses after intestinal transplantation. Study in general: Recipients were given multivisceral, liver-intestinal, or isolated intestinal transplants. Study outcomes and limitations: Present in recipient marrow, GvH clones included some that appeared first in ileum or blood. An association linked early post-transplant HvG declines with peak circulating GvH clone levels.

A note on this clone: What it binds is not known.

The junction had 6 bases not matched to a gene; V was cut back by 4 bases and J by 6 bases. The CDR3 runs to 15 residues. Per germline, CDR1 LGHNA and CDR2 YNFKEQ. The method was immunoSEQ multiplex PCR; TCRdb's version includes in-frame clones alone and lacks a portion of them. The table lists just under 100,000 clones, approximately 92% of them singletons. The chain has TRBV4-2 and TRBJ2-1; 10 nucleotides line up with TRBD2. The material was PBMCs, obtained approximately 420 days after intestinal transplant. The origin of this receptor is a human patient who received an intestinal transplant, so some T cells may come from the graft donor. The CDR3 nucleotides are TGTGCCAGCAGCCCTCAAGCGGGGGGGTTCAATGAGCAGTTCTTC. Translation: CASSPQAGGFNEQFF.